This T cell receptor beta chain emerged from a study of blood T cell repertoires in COVID-19. This CDR3 has 14 amino acids. V dropped 6 bases and J dropped 5; count of bases not matched to a gene: 8. Germline values: CDR1 SGHNT, CDR2 YYREEE (reference sequence). Only in-frame clones appear in the TCRdb table, and some are missing; sequencing was by immunoSEQ multiplex PCR. The sample holds more than 400,000 clones, 90% seen once. The sequence was obtained from a man aged 18 to 29 who had recovered from COVID-19. The chain joins TRBV5-4 to TRBJ2-5; 9 bases align to TRBD2. The specimen sequenced was PBMCs or T cells enriched from blood (not recorded which). The chain's CDR3 is CASNRREGPETQYF. Here the CDR3 DNA reads TGTGCCAGCAATAGGCGGGAGGGCCCCGAGACCCAGTACTTC.